This TCR beta chain was recovered during a study of T cells in Graves' hyperthyroidism and ophthalmopathy. Study results and caveats: The model made its ophthalmopathy prediction, and onset followed a median 6.5 months later. Blood samples included most of the expanded thyroid clonotypes exceeding 0.001.

Trimming at V came to 3 bases and at J to 7 bases, leaving 9 bases not matched to a gene. Germline V gene data show CDR1 as DFQATT and CDR2 as SNEGSKA (reference sequence). The CDR3 has 16 amino acids. TCR beta CDR3 regions were amplified from RNA. HTBI primers drove first-round RT-PCR of the TCR CDR3. A single record per CDR3 protein comes from TCRdb applying MiXCR to the multiplex PCR reads. The sample consists of about 640,000 distinct CDR3 sequences, less than 25% of them appearing once. This clonotype has only a few counts. The antigen remains unidentified. Clinical symptoms, serum thyroxine, TRAb, thyroid ultrasound and orbital computed tomography informed diagnoses. Out of roughly 10 ml of fresh peripheral blood came the PBMCs.

V gene TRBV20-1 combines with J gene TRBJ2-1; 13 nucleotides match TRBD2. The TCR originated in a man aged 30 to 45 with Graves' ophthalmopathy. Source material: blood. As DNA, the CDR3 is TGCAGTGCTAGGGGGAGGACTAGCGGGAGCCCTAATGAGCAGTTCTTC. Its protein product is CSARGRTSGSPNEQFF.